The following is a T cell receptor beta chain sequence with its context. Produced via immunoSEQ multiplex PCR; TCRdb's table is partial and in-frame only. The sample lists fewer than 350,000 clones; 88% were seen once. This specimen comes from a study of blood T cell repertoires in COVID-19. About the study: The analysed material was cDNA or gDNA that came from T cells, B-cell-depleted T cells, or PBMCs.

Trimming removed 5 bases from V and 5 bases from J, with 13 bases in between. The germline V gene encodes CDR1 SGHRS and CDR2 YFSETQ. The CDR3 is 14 residues long. This TCR was recovered from a man between 18 and 35 years old with active or convalescent COVID-19. Material: peripheral blood. The chain combines TRBV5-1 with TRBJ2-2; the D gene is possibly TRBD2 (6 bases). The chain's CDR3 is CASRPGGGTGELFF. The CDR3 DNA is TGCGCCAGCAGACCCGGGGGAGGAACCGGGGAGCTGTTTTTT. Filled out from reference TRBV5-1 and TRBJ2-2, the complete variable domain reads KAGVTQTPRYLIKTRGQQVTLSCSPISGHRSVSWYQQTPGQGLQFLFEYFSETQRNKGNFPGRFSGRQFSNSRSEMNVSTLELGDSALYLCASRPGGGTGELFFGEGSRLTVL.